This TCR beta chain originates from a study of cytomegalovirus exposure and HLA in healthy donors. Study findings and constraints: Most TCR sequences proved rare, with some public TCRs found in many donors. The authors reported that TCR beta sequences could predict HLA-A and HLA-B alleles. These predictions were accurate for most subjects in the first cohort. Upon later analysis, HLA-associated TCR beta chains proved more clonally expanded than other, equally common chains. As a later analysis showed, a missense DCLRE1C variant was linked to trimming of TCR beta V- and J-genes.

Details on this clone: The antigen is not known.

The PCR employed 60 Vbeta primers together with 13 Jbeta primers. Data came from immunoSEQ multiplex PCR; TCRdb stores just in-frame clones and leaves some out. This table has 150,000 to 200,000 clones, about 81% appearing once. The germline gives CDR1 SGHAT, CDR2 FQDESV (reference sequence). This CDR3 spans 14 amino acids. Germline trimming cut 5 bases from V and 6 bases from J; bases unmatched to any gene: 7. Sequences were obtained from PBMCs. The clonotype was recovered from a man younger than 30 in good health and CMV-seronegative. The chain carries TRBV11-1 and TRBJ2-7, with 10 bases that match TRBD1. The CDR3 region is CASSRGQGTGEQYF. The CDR3 coding sequence is TGTGCCAGCAGCCGGGGACAGGGGACGGGCGAGCAGTACTTC.